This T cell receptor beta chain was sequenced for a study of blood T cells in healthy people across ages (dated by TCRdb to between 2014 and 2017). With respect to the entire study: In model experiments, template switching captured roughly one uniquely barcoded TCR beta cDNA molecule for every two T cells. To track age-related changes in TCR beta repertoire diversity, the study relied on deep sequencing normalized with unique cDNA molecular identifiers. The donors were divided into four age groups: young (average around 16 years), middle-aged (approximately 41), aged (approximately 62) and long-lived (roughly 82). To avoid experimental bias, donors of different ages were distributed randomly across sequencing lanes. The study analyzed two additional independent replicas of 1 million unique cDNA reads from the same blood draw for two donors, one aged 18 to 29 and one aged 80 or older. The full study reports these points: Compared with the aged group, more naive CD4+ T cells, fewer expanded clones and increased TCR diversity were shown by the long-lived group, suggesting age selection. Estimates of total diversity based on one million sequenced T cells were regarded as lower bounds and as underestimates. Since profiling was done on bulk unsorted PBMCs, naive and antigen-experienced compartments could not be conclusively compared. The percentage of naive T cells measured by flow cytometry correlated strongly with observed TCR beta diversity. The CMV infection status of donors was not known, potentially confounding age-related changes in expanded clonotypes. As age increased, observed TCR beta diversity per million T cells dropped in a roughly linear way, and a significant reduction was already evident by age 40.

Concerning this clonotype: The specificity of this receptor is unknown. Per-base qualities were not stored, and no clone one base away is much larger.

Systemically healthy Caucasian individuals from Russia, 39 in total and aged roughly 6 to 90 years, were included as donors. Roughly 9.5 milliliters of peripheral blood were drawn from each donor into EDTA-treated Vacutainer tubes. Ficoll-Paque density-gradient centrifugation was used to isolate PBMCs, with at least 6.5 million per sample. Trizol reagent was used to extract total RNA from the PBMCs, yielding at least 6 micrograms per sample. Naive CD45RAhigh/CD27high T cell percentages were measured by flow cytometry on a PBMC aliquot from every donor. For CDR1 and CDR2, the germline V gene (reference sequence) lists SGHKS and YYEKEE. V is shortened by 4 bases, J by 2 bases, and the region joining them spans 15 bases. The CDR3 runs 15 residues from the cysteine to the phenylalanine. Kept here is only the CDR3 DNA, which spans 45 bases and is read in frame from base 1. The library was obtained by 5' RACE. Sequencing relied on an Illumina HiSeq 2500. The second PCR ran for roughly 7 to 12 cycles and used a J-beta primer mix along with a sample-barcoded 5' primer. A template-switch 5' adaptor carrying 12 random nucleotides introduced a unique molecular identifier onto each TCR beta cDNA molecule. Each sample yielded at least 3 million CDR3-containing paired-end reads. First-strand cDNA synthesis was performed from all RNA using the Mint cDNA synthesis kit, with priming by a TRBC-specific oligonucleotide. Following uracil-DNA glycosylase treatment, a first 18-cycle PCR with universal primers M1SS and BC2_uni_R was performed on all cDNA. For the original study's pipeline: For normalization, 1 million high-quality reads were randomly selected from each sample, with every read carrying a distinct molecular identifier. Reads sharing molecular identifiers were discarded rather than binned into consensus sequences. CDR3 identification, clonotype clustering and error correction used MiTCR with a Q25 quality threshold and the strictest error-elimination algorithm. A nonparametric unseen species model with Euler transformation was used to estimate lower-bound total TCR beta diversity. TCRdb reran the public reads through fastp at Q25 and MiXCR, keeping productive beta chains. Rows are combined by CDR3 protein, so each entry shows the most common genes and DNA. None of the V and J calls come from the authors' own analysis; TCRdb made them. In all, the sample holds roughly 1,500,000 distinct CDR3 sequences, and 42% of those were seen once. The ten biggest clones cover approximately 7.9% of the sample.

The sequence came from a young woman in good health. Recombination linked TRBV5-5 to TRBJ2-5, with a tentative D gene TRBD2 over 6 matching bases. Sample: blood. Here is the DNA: TGTGCCAGCAGCCCGTTGGGCCGGGGGCAAGAGACCCAGTACTTC. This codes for CASSPLGRGQETQYF.